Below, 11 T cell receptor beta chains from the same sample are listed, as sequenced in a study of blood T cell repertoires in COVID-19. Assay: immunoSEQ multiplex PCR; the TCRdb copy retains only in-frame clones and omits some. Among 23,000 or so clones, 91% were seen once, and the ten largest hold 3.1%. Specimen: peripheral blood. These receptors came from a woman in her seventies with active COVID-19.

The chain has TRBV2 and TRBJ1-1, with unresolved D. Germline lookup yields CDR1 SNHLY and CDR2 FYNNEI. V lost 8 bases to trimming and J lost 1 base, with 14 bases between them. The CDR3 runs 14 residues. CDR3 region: CASSREVRNTEAFF. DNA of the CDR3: TGTGCCAGCTCGAGGGAGGTTAGGAACACTGAAGCTTTCTTT.

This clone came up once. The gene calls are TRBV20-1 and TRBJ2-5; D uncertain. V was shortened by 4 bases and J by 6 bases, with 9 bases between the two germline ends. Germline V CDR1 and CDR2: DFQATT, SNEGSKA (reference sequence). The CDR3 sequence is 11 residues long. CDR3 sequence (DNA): TGCAGTGCTACCAGACAAAAGACCCAGTACTTC. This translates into CSATRQKTQYF.

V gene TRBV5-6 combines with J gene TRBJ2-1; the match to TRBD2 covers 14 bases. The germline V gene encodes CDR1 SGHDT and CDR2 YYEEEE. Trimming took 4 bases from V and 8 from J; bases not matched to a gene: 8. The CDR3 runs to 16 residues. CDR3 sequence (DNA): TGTGCCAGCAGCACCTGGACTAGCGGGAGGACCCATGAGCAGTTCTTC. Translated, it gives CASSTWTSGRTHEQFF. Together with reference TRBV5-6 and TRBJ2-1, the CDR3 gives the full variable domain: DAGVTQSPTHLIKTRGQQVTLRCSPKSGHDTVSWYQQALGQGPQFIFQYYEEEERQRGNFPDRFSGHQFPNYSSELNVNALLLGDSALYLCASSTWTSGRTHEQFFGPGTRLTVL.

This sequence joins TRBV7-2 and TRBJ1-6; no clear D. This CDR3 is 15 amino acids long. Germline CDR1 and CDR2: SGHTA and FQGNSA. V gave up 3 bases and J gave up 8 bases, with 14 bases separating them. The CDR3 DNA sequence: TGTGCCAGCAGCTTCCCGGCAGGAACGGATTCACCCCTCCACTTT. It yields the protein CASSFPAGTDSPLHF.

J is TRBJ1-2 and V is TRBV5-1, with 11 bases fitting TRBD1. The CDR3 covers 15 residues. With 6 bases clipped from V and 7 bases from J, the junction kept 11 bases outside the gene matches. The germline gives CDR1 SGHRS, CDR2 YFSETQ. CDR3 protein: CASKERTGGAVGYTF. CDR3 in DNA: TGCGCCAGCAAGGAGAGGACAGGGGGCGCGGTTGGCTACACCTTC.

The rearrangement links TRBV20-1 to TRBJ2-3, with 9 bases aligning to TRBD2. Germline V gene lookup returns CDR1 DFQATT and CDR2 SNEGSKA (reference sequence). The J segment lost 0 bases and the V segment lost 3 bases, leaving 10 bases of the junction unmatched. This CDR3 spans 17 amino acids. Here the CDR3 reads CSASVLAGQVSTDTQYF. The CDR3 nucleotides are TGCAGTGCTAGTGTGCTAGCGGGACAAGTTAGCACAGATACGCAGTATTTT.

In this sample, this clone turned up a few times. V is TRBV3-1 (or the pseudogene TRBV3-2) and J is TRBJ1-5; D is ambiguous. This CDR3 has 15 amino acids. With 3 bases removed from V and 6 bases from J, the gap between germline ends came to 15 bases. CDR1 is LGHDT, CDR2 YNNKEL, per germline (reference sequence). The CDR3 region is CASSQGALGGQPQHF. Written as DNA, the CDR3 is TGTGCCAGCAGCCAGGGCGCATTAGGAGGTCAGCCCCAGCATTTT.

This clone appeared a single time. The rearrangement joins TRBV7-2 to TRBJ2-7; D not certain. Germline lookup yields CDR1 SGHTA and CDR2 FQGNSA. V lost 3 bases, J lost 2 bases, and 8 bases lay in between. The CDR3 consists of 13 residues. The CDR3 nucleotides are TGTGCCAGCAGCTTCGTCCCTGCCTACGAGCAGTACTTC. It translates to CASSFVPAYEQYF. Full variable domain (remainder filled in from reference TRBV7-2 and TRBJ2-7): GAGVSQSPSNKVTEKGKDVELRCDPISGHTALYWYRQSLGQGLEFLIYFQGNSAPDKSGLPSDRFSAERTGGSVSTLTIQRTQQEDSAVYLCASSFVPAYEQYFGPGTRLTVT.

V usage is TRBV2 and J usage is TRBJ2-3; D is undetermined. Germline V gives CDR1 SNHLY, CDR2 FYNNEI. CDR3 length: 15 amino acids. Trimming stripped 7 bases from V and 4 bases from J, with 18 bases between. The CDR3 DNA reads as TGTGCCAGCACCCTTGACTTGGCAGCTGCAGATACGCAGTATTTT. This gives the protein CASTLDLAAADTQYF.

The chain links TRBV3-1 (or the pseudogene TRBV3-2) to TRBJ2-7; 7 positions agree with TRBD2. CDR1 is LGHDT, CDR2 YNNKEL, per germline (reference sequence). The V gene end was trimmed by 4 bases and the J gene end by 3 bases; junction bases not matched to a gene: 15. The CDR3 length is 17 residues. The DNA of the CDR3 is TGTGCCAGCAGCCTAAAATGGGGCGGGAGAATAGACTACGAGCAGTACTTC. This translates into CASSLKWGGRIDYEQYF.

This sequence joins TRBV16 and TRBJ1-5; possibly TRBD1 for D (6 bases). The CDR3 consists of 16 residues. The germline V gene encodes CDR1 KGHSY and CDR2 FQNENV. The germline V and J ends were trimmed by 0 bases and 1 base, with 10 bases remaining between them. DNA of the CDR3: TGTGCCAGCAGCCAATCAAAGGGGGGGAGCAATCAGCCCCAGCATTTT. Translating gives CASSQSKGGSNQPQHF.